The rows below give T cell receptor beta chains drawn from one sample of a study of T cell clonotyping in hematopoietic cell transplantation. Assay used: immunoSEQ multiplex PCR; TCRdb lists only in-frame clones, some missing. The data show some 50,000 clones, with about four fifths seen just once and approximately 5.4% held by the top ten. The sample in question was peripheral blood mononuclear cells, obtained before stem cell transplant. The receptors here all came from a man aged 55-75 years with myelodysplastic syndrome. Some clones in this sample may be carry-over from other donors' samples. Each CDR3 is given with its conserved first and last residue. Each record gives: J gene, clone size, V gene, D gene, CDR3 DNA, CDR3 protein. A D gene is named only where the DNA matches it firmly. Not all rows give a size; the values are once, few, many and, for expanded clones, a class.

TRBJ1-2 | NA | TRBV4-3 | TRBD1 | TGCGCCAGCAGCCAAGATTCCGACAGGGGGTCGATCTATGGCTACACCTTC | CASSQDSDRGSIYGYTF
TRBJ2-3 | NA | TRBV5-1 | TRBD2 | TGCGCCAGCAGCTTGGGTACTAGCGGTAGCACAGATACGCAGTATTTT | CASSLGTSGSTDTQYF
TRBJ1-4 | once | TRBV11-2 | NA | TGTGCCAGCAGCCCCAACACGGGTCGGAGGGAAAAACTGTTTTTT | CASSPNTGRREKLFF
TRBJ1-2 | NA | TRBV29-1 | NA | TGCAGCGTTGTGGTGGGGGCACCCTCTAACTATGGCTACACCTTC | CSVVVGAPSNYGYTF
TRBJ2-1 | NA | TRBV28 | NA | TGTGCCAGCAGTCCCCCCCCGGGCCTCTCCTACAATGAGCAGTTCTTC | CASSPPPGLSYNEQFF
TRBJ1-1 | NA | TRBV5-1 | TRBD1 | TGCGCCAGCAGCTTGGGGCGACAGGGGGGAGGTCGAACGACTGAAGCTTTCTTT | CASSLGRQGGGRTTEAFF
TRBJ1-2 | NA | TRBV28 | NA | TGTGCCAGCAGTTTATTAGGGGGTGGGAACTATGGCTACACCTTC | CASSLLGGGNYGYTF
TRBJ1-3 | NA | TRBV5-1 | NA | TGCGCCAGCAGCCCGGGCCCCACACTACCCCGAAACACCATATATTTT | CASSPGPTLPRNTIYF
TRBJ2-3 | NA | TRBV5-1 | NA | TGCGCCAGCAGCCCAGTAGGGTATCGCACAGATACGCAGTATTTT | CASSPVGYRTDTQYF
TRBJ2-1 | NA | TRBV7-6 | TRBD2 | TGTGCCAGCAGCTTACTAGCGGGGGGAGGGGAGCAGTTCTTC | CASSLLAGGGEQFF
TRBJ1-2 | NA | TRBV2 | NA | TGTGCCAGCAGCCGGGACGGACAAAACTATGGCTACACCTTC | CASSRDGQNYGYTF
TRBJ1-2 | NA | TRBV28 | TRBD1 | TGTGCCAGCATCCCCAGGGGGTTGAGGGCTAACTATGGCTACACCTTC | CASIPRGLRANYGYTF
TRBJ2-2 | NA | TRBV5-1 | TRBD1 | TGCGCCAGCAGCTACGCACAGGGGTACGGCGGGGAGCTGTTTTTT | CASSYAQGYGGELFF
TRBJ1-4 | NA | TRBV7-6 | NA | TGTGCCAGCAGCGCCCGGTTGGGAGAAAAACTGTTTTTT | CASSARLGEKLFF
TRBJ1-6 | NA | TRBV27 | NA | TGTGCCAGCAGTCAACTGGGGGCGCGCAATTCACCCCTCCACTTT | CASSQLGARNSPLHF
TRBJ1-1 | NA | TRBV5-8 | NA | TGTGCCAGCAGTCTCACAGGGCTAATCAAAAGCACTGAAGCTTTCTTT | CASSLTGLIKSTEAFF
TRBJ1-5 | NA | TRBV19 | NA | TGTGCCAGTAGAAACCTGCTCACCAGTAACAATCAGCCCCAGCATTTT | CASRNLLTSNNQPQHF
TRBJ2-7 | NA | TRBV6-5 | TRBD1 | TGTGCCAGCAGTTCGACTATGACAGGGTCAATATACGAGCAGTACTTC | CASSSTMTGSIYEQYF
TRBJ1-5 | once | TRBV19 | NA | TGTGCCAGTAGTATAGTGGGGGGTCTCAGCAATCAGCCCCAGCATTTT | CASSIVGGLSNQPQHF
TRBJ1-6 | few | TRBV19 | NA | TGTGCCAGTAGTATTCCCGGGGTGTACTCACCCCTCCACTTT | CASSIPGVYSPLHF
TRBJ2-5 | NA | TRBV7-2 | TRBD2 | TGTGCCAGCAGCTTAGGGGGCAGCGGGGGGGCCAGAAAGACCCAGTACTTC | CASSLGGSGGARKTQYF
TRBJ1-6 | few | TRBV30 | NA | TGTGCCTGGAGTGTTCCTGGAGAGGGTAATTCACCCCTCCACTTT | CAWSVPGEGNSPLHF
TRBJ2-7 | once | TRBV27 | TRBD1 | TGTGCCAGCAGGCGAGGGGACAGTCCCTACGAGCAGTACTTC | CASRRGDSPYEQYF
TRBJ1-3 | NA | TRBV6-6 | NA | TGTGCCAGCAGGCGGGGAGGGGGAAACACCATATATTTT | CASRRGGGNTIYF
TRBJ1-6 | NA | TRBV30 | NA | TGTGCCTGGAGTTCTTCGGGGGGAGGTTCACCCCTCCACTTT | CAWSSSGGGSPLHF